This is a list of T cell receptor beta chains from one sample in a study of blood T cell repertoires in COVID-19. Measured with immunoSEQ multiplex PCR; TCRdb has only the in-frame clones, and not every one. The profile covers roughly 150,000 clones, with 70% to 90% appearing a single time and roughly 2% taken by the ten largest. The sample taken for sequencing was peripheral blood. These receptors originate from a man aged 45-65 years who had recovered from COVID-19. CDR3s include the opening cysteine and the closing phenylalanine or tryptophan. Fields, in order: J gene, D gene, clone size, V gene, CDR3 protein, CDR3 DNA. The D gene is left open where the match is weak. For some rows the clone size is stated as once, few or many, or as a class when expanded; others skip it.

>TRBJ1-3|.|.|TRBV27
CASSYGVGYGNTIYF
TGTGCCAGCAGTTACGGGGTGGGGTATGGAAACACCATATATTTT
>TRBJ1-2|TRBD1|few|TRBV7-8
CASSPSHAGTGNGYTF
TGTGCCAGCAGCCCCTCCCACGCCGGGACAGGGAATGGCTACACCTTC
>TRBJ2-5|.|.|TRBV5-1
CASSLAPRETQYF
TGCGCCAGCAGCTTGGCTCCCAGGGAGACCCAGTACTTC
>TRBJ2-7|TRBD1|few|TRBV29-1
CSAEGTGNEQYF
TGCAGCGCCGAAGGGACAGGCAACGAGCAGTACTTC
>TRBJ2-3|TRBD2|.|TRBV29-1
CSGKKIAGPSTDTQYF
TGCAGCGGAAAAAAAATAGCGGGACCAAGCACAGATACGCAGTATTTT
>TRBJ2-7|TRBD2|.|TRBV4-2
CASSQVGPGGGTYEQYF
TGTGCCAGCAGCCAAGTGGGCCCGGGCGGGGGGACCTACGAGCAGTACTTC
>TRBJ1-1|TRBD1|.|TRBV18
CASSQFSYDRDKPAFF
TGTGCCAGCTCTCAGTTTTCTTATGACAGGGACAAGCCGGCTTTCTTT
>TRBJ2-7|TRBD1|few|TRBV19
CASSIRTGQEQYF
TGTGCCAGTAGCATCCGGACAGGCCAAGAGCAGTACTTC
>TRBJ2-7|TRBD2|.|TRBV5-1
CASSLGLGSGYEQYF
TGCGCCAGCAGCTTGGGGTTGGGTAGCGGGTACGAGCAGTACTTC
>TRBJ2-7|TRBD1|few|TRBV5-5
CASSLDWDRTYEQYF
TGTGCCAGCAGCTTGGATTGGGACAGGACTTACGAGCAGTACTTC
>TRBJ2-5|TRBD1|.|TRBV5-1
CASSLPGTGGETQYF
TGCGCCAGCAGCCTACCAGGGACAGGGGGGGAGACCCAGTACTTC